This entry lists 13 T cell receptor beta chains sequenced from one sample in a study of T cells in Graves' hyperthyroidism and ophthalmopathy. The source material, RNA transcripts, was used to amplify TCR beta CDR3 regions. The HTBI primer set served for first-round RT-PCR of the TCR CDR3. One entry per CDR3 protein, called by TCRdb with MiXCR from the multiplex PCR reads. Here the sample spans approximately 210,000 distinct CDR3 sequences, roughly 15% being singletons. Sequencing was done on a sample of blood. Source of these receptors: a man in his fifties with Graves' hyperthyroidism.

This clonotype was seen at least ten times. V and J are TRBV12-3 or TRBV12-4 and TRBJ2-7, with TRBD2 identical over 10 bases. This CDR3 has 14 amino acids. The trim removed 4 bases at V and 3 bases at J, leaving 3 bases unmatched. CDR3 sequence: CASSSSGGFYEQYF. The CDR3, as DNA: TGTGCCAGCAGTTCTAGCGGGGGTTTCTACGAGCAGTACTTC.

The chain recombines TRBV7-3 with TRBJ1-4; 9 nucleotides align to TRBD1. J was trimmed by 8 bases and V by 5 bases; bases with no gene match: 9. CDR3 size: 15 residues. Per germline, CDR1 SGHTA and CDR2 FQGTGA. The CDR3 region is CASSQTGGAGEKLFF. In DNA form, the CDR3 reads TGTGCCAGCAGCCAAACAGGGGGCGCCGGGGAAAAACTGTTTTTT.

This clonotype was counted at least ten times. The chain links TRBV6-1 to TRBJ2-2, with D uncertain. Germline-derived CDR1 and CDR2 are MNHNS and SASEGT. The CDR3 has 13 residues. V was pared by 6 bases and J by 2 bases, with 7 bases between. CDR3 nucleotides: TGTGCCAGCAGGGTTGTTAACACCGGGGAGCTGTTTTTT. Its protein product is CASRVVNTGELFF.

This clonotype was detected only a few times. As DNA, the CDR3 is TGTGCCAGCAGTTCGGATGACAGGAGCTCCACTAACTATGGCTACACCTTC. It yields the protein CASSSDDRSSTNYGYTF. The chain employs TRBV6-2 or TRBV6-3 and TRBJ1-2, with D tentatively TRBD1 (6 bases). This CDR3 contains 17 residues. CDR1 and CDR2 from the germline V gene are MNHEY and SVGEGT. Trimming cost V 4 bases and J 0 bases, with 18 bases left between them.

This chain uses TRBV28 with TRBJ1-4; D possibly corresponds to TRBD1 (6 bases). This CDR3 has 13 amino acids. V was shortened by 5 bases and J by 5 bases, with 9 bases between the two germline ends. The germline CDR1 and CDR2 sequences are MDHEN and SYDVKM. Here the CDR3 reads CASSGGGNEKLFF. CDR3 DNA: TGTGCCAGCAGTGGGGGGGGCAATGAAAAACTGTTTTTT.

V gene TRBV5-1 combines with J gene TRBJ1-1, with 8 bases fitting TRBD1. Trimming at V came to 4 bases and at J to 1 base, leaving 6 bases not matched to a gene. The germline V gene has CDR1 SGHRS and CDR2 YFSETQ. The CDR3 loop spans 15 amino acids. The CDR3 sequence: CASSVTDRENTEAFF. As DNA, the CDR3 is TGCGCCAGCAGCGTGACGGACAGGGAGAACACTGAAGCTTTCTTT.

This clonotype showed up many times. CDR3 residues: CASSSSRVTSEAFF. CDR3 bases: TGTGCCAGCAGTTCGAGCAGGGTGACGTCTGAAGCTTTCTTT. V is TRBV12-3 or TRBV12-4 and J is TRBJ1-1, with D perhaps matching TRBD1 (5 bases). The CDR3 is made up of 14 amino acids. Trimming shortened V by 4 bases and J by 6 bases, and 15 bases separated the two germline ends.

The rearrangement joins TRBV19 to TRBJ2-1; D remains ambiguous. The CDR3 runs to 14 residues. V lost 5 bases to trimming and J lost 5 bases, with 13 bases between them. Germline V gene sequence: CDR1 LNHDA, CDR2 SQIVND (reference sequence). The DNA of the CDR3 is TGTGCCAGTAGTCCTTGGGATCGGAACAATGAGCAGTTCTTC. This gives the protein CASSPWDRNNEQFF.

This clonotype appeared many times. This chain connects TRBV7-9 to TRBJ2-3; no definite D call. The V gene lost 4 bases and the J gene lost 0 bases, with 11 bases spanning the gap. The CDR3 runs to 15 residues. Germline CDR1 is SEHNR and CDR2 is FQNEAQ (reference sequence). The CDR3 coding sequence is TGTGCCAGCAGCTCTGCCAGAACTAGCACAGATACGCAGTATTTT. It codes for CASSSARTSTDTQYF. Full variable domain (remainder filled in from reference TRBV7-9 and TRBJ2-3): DTGVSQNPRHKITKRGQNVTFRCDPISEHNRLYWYRQTLGQGPEFLTYFQNEAQLEKSRLLSDRFSAERPKGSFSTLEIQRTEQGDSAMYLCASSSARTSTDTQYFGPGTRLTVL.

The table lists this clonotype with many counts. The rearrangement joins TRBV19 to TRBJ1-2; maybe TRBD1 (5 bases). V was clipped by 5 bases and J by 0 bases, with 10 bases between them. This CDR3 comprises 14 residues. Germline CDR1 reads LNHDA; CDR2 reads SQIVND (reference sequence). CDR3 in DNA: TGTGCCAGTAGTCCCGGGGGAACTAACTATGGCTACACCTTC. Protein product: CASSPGGTNYGYTF.

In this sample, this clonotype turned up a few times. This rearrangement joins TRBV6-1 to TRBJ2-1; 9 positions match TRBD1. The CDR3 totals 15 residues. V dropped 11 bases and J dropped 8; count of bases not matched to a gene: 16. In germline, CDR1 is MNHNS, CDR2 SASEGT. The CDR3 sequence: CASTGGGQGMYEQFF. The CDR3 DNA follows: TGTGCCTCGACCGGTGGAGGACAGGGGATGTATGAGCAGTTCTTC.

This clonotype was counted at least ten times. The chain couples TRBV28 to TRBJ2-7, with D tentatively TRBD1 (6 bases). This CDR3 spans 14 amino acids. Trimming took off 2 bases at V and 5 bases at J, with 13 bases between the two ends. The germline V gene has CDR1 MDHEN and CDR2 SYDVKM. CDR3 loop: CASSLPGDQDEQYF. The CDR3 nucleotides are TGTGCCAGCAGTTTACCAGGGGATCAGGACGAGCAGTACTTC.

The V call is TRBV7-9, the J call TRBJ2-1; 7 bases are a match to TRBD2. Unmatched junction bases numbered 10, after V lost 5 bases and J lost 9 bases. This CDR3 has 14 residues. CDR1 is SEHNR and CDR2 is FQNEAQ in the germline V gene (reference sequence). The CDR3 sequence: CASSQVGGPAEQFF. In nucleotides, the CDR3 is TGTGCCAGCAGCCAAGTGGGAGGGCCGGCTGAGCAGTTCTTC.